Below are 18 T cell receptor beta chains sequenced from a single sample in a study of low-dose radiotherapy and immunotherapy resistance in tumors. Time point here: after trial treatment. Treatment noted: LDRT plus nivolumab, ipilimumab, low-dose cyclophosphamide and aspirin (RACIN trial). TRAV- and TRBV-specific primers, spanning alpha and beta chains, primed first-strand cDNA. With a constant-region primer and a V-primer adapter, TCRs were subjected to roughly 20 PCR cycles of amplification. TCRdb re-derived calls from the reads in MiXCR, one entry per CDR3 protein. The table lists some 57,000 distinct CDR3 sequences, 20% to 25% of them singletons. This sample comprised PBMCs, obtained after low-dose radiotherapy plus immunotherapy. All receptors come from a male donor with prostate cancer.

This clonotype has ten or more counts. The genes are TRBV5-1 and TRBJ2-5, with TRBD2 matching over 9 bases. The CDR3 has 14 residues. Germline values: CDR1 SGHRS, CDR2 YFSETQ. The junction had 4 bases not matched to a gene; V was cut back by 5 bases and J by 2 bases. The CDR3 spells CASRLAGVQETQYF. The CDR3 DNA is TGCGCCAGCAGACTAGCGGGTGTACAAGAGACCCAGTACTTC.

Worth noting for this clonotype: The conserved closing phenylalanine or tryptophan is absent in this CDR3, likely reflecting a read error. The limits of the CDR3 on the DNA are not certain, so only TCRdb's listed CDR3 is given. The rearrangement uses TRBV7-2 and TRBJ2-1; the table's D call TRBD2 went unverified against the DNA. The CDR3 sequence runs 14 residues, both termini included. From germline, CDR1 is SGHTA and CDR2 FQGNSA. The CDR3 spells CASSLRAAYNEKFC.

CDR3 amino acids: CASSLLPVGADAFF. CDR3 DNA sequence: TGTGCCAGCAGCTTATTACCTGTGGGGGCAGATGCTTTCTTT. The chain employs TRBV7-2 and TRBJ1-1, with D possibly being TRBD1 (6 bases). The germline V gene encodes CDR1 SGHTA and CDR2 FQGNSA. V lost 2 bases, J lost 11 bases, and 18 bases lay in between. This CDR3 has 14 amino acids.

The V gene is TRBV7-2, the J gene TRBJ1-1; 8 bases align to TRBD1. V was clipped by 4 bases and J by 1 base; unmatched bases: 5. Germline V gene data show CDR1 as SGHTA and CDR2 as FQGNSA. This CDR3 is 15 amino acids long. Here the CDR3 reads CASSSRQGPNTEAFF. In DNA, the CDR3 is TGTGCCAGCAGCTCCCGACAGGGGCCGAACACTGAAGCTTTCTTT.

This clonotype was seen only a few times. This chain links TRBV6-2 or TRBV6-3 with TRBJ1-2; no clear D gene. This CDR3 has 15 residues. V was cut by 5 bases and J by 8 bases, with 21 bases left in between. Germline V lookup: CDR1 MNHEY, CDR2 SVGEGT. CDR3 sequence: CASSTQDGSTRGYTF. The CDR3 nucleotides read TGTGCCAGCAGTACCCAAGACGGATCAACGAGAGGCTACACCTTC.

This clonotype was seen many times. The chain has TRBV7-9 and TRBJ1-4, with a possible D match to TRBD1 (6 bases). V gave up 5 bases and J gave up 7 bases, with 23 bases separating them. Per the germline V gene, CDR1 is SEHNR and CDR2 is FQNEAQ (reference sequence). The length of the CDR3 is 17 residues. The CDR3, as DNA: TGTGCCAGCAGCCTAAACCCCCCCGGGGGAGGGGGTGAAAAACTGTTTTTT. This codes for CASSLNPPGGGGEKLFF.

This clonotype came up many times. The chain joins TRBV28 to TRBJ1-4; D unclear. The CDR3 sequence is 13 residues long. Trimming left V 3 bases short and J 8 bases short, with 10 bases between. CDR1 MDHEN and CDR2 SYDVKM come from the germline V gene. CDR3 nucleotides: TGTGCCAGCAGTTTTCGGTCGGTGGAAAAACTGTTTTTT. Residues: CASSFRSVEKLFF.

This clonotype appeared many times. The V gene is TRBV6-8, the J gene TRBJ2-7, with TRBD2 matching 12 bases. The ends lost 9 bases at V and 2 bases at J; junction bases unmatched: 5. Germline CDR1 MNHGY, CDR2 SAAAGT. This CDR3 is built from 14 residues. The CDR3 DNA reads as TGTGCCAGTGAATGGACTAGCGGGGCCTACGAGCAGTACTTC. Protein product: CASEWTSGAYEQYF.

Worth noting for this clonotype: Only one base separates this from a far larger clonotype, so it likely reflects a read error. V is TRBV11-2 and J is TRBJ2-1; D tentatively reads TRBD1 or TRBD2 (5 bases each). The CDR3 covers 14 residues. The germline V gene has CDR1 SGHAT and CDR2 FQNNGV. Trimming removed 5 bases at V and 10 bases at J, with 18 bases between. CDR3 sequence reads: CASSPRRGGYEQFF. DNA of the CDR3: TGTGCCAGCAGCCCCCGTCGGGGCGGGTACGAGCAGTTCTTC.

This clonotype was seen repeatedly, ten times or more. The chain employs TRBV20-1 and TRBJ2-1; no clear D. Between the trimmed V and J ends, which lost 0 bases and 9 bases, there was a span of 9 bases. CDR1 is DFQATT and CDR2 is SNEGSKA in the germline V gene (reference sequence). This CDR3 comprises 12 residues. The CDR3 loop is CSARDLGTEQFF. The CDR3 region has the DNA TGCAGTGCTAGAGATCTCGGTACTGAGCAGTTCTTC.

The table lists this clonotype with many counts. V usage is TRBV7-3 and J usage is TRBJ2-1; TRBD2 agrees at 7 bases. Germline V gene data show CDR1 as SGHTA and CDR2 as FQGTGA. Unmatched junction bases numbered 5, after V lost 2 bases and J lost 10 bases. The CDR3 is 13 amino acids. CDR3 protein: CASSLAGAGEQFF. The CDR3 coding sequence is TGTGCCAGCAGCTTAGCGGGAGCTGGCGAGCAGTTCTTC.

This clonotype was recorded at least ten times. This chain joins TRBV5-4 and TRBJ2-2, with 8 bases lining up with TRBD2. CDR1 and CDR2 (germline): SGHNT, YYREEE (reference sequence). V gave up 4 bases and J gave up 5 bases; unmatched junction bases: 16. CDR3 size: 18 residues. The CDR3 region has the DNA TGTGCCAGCAGCCCAAGGTCGGCGGGACTAGTGCCGACCGGGGAGCTGTTTTTT. Translating it yields CASSPRSAGLVPTGELFF.

For this clonotype: Given the absence of the conserved phenylalanine or tryptophan at the CDR3 end, a read error is likely. J is TRBJ2-5 and V is TRBV2; tentative D call: TRBD1 (6 bases). The germline V gene has CDR1 SNHLY and CDR2 FYNNEI. Deletions cut 4 bases from V and 5 bases from J, with 17 bases between. The CDR3 contains 15 residues. The CDR3 DNA sequence: TGTGCCAGCAGTGCAGCCGTAGCGAGGGGGGAGACCCAGTACTCC. Its protein product is CASSAAVARGETQYS.

In this sample, this clonotype turned up many times. The rearrangement joins TRBV20-1 to TRBJ2-7, with D hard to call. The germline V and J ends were trimmed by 4 bases and 0 bases, with 16 bases remaining between them. Germline CDR1 and CDR2: DFQATT and SNEGSKA (reference sequence). CDR3 length equals 15 residues. The CDR3 reads CSAMYSESASYEQYF. DNA for the CDR3: TGCAGTGCTATGTACTCTGAATCGGCCTCCTACGAGCAGTACTTC.

This chain links TRBV20-1 with TRBJ2-3; 9 bases are shared with TRBD1. The germline V gene encodes CDR1 DFQATT and CDR2 SNEGSKA (reference sequence). The CDR3 runs 14 residues. The ends lost 6 bases at V and 6 bases at J; junction bases unmatched: 10. The CDR3 DNA reads TGCAGTGCCTACCGCGGACAGGGGCGGGATACGCAGTATTTT. This sequence encodes CSAYRGQGRDTQYF.

V gene TRBV5-4 combines with J gene TRBJ2-1; either TRBD1 or TRBD2 may fit D (6 bases each). This CDR3 has 15 residues. In germline, CDR1 is SGHNT, CDR2 YYREEE (reference sequence). Deletions cut 6 bases from V and 6 bases from J, with 19 bases between. The CDR3 sequence: CASTRGVNVGNEQFF. For the CDR3, the DNA is TGTGCCAGCACGAGGGGGGTAAACGTTGGCAATGAGCAGTTCTTC. The whole variable domain, filled in from reference TRBV5-4 and TRBJ2-1, reads ETGVTQSPTHLIKTRGQQVTLRCSSQSGHNTVSWYQQALGQGPQFIFQYYREEENGRGNFPPRFSGLQFPNYSSELNVNALELDDSALYLCASTRGVNVGNEQFFGPGTRLTVL.

This clonotype was found many times. The chain carries TRBV20-1 and TRBJ2-1; 10 bases agree with TRBD2. The CDR3 is made up of 16 amino acids. Germline V gives CDR1 DFQATT, CDR2 SNEGSKA (reference sequence). CDR3: CSGETLVAGGYNEQFF. The DNA of the CDR3 is TGCAGCGGAGAAACTCTAGTAGCGGGAGGATACAATGAGCAGTTCTTC.

Concerning this clonotype: This likely traces to a read error, being one base from a far larger clone. The rearrangement links TRBV6-8 to TRBJ2-1; D perhaps matches TRBD1 (6 bases). CDR3 length equals 14 residues. Per the germline V gene, CDR1 is MNHGY and CDR2 is SAAAGT. Trimming removed 6 bases from V and 6 bases from J, with 15 bases in between. CDR3 DNA sequence: TGTGCCAGCAGATTACAGGGAACTAGCAATGAGCAGTTCTTC. Its translation: CASRLQGTSNEQFF.